This T cell receptor (beta chain) was observed in a study of somatic mutations in cytotoxic T cells in rheumatoid arthritis. Broader study findings: CD8+ T-cell clonality showed no significant difference between rheumatoid arthritis patients and age-matched healthy controls.

Only one count was recorded for this clone. Its antigen remains unknown. Clones were read by immunoSEQ multiplex PCR, and TCRdb kept only the in-frame ones, dropping some. The table includes 14,000 or so clones, approximately 69% detected once. Germline V CDR1 and CDR2: DFQATT, SNEGSKA (reference sequence). Trimming pared 4 bases from V and 7 bases from J, leaving 1 base between. There are 8 residues in the CDR3. Material for sequencing was CD8+ T cells sorted from blood. The receptor's source is an adult with rheumatoid arthritis. V and J are TRBV20-1 and TRBJ1-2; D not certain. In DNA, the CDR3 is TGCAGTGCTATTGGCTACACCTTC. Its protein is CSAIGYTF.